By sample share, the clone carrying this T cell receptor (beta chain) is medium-sized (0.01 to 0.1%). Its matching antigen is unknown. The sample comes from a study of vaccination and CD4 T cells after COVID-19. V lost 5 bases and J lost 1, with 5 bases in between. Germline CDR1 and CDR2: DFQATT and SNEGSKA (reference sequence). CDR3 length: 12 amino acids. Specified treatment: roughly ten-day PBMC culture with coronavirus spike peptide pools or control peptides (ViraFEST assay). At the Johns Hopkins FTIC core, DNA taken from cultured CD4+ T cells was sequenced by way of the Oncomine TCR Beta short-read assay. TCRdb re-called the PCR reads with MiXCR, one entry per CDR3 protein. Among fewer than 10,000 distinct CDR3 sequences listed, 23% were seen once.

This receptor was obtained from a human donor with COVID-19. The chain has TRBV20-1 and TRBJ2-2; no clear D gene. The sequenced sample consisted of cultured CD4+ T cells from blood. CDR3 coding DNA: TGCAGTGCTGCCAAGAACACCGGGGAGCTGTTTTTT. Protein: CSAAKNTGELFF.